These 5 T cell receptor beta chains were all obtained from the same sample, sequenced in a study of graft-versus-host responses after intestinal transplantation. Which antigens these TCRs recognize remains unknown. Clones were sequenced by immunoSEQ multiplex PCR, and TCRdb holds only the in-frame ones, with some missing. Here the sample spans about 120,000 clones, approximately 92% being singletons. The input for sequencing was unstimulated CD4+ T cells sorted from spleen or lymph node cells, taken before intestinal transplant. These receptors all come from a human donor who received an intestinal transplant.

The rearrangement joins TRBV5-1 to TRBJ2-3; no clear D. The CDR3 length is 11 residues. V lost 4 bases to trimming and J lost 1 base, with 1 base between them. Per the germline V gene, CDR1 is SGHRS and CDR2 is YFSETQ. CDR3 nucleotide sequence: TGCGCCAGCAGCCGCACAGATACGCAGTATTTT. This gives the protein CASSRTDTQYF.

V usage is TRBV10-2 and J usage is TRBJ2-7; D gene unclear. Trimming pared 1 base from V and 2 bases from J, leaving 12 bases between. The CDR3 runs 15 residues. From germline, CDR1 is WSHSY and CDR2 SAAADI. Here the CDR3 reads CASSEWTLPPYEQYF. In nucleotides, the CDR3 is TGCGCCAGCAGTGAGTGGACCCTACCCCCCTACGAGCAGTACTTC.

V and J are TRBV27 and TRBJ2-7; TRBD1 matches 7 bases. Germline CDR1 is MNHEY and CDR2 is SMNVEV (reference sequence). The V gene end was trimmed by 5 bases and the J gene end by 4 bases; junction bases not matched to a gene: 5. There are 13 residues in the CDR3. The CDR3 DNA follows: TGTGCCAGCAGTACGGGGACAGAGTACGAGCAGTACTTC. Translated, it gives CASSTGTEYEQYF.

The rearrangement links TRBV2 to TRBJ1-4; D ambiguous. Per germline, CDR1 SNHLY and CDR2 FYNNEI. CDR3 length: 13 residues. The V end lost 2 bases, the J end lost 10 bases, and 11 bases lay between the germline ends. The DNA of the CDR3 is TGTGCCAGCAGTGAAATTAGACGAGGAAAACTGTTTTTT. Translated, it gives CASSEIRRGKLFF.

V gene TRBV19 combines with J gene TRBJ1-5; TRBD1 matches at 9 bases. Trimming at V came to 1 base and at J to 8 bases, leaving 9 bases not matched to a gene. CDR1 is LNHDA and CDR2 is SQIVND in the germline V gene (reference sequence). This CDR3 contains 16 residues. The CDR3 loop is CASSIGGTGGFEPQHF. The CDR3 bases are TGTGCCAGTAGTATAGGGGGAACAGGGGGCTTTGAGCCCCAGCATTTT. Variable domain in full (rest from reference TRBV19 and TRBJ1-5): DGGITQSPKYLFRKEGQNVTLSCEQNLNHDAMYWYRQDPGQGLRLIYYSQIVNDFQKGDIAEGYSVSREKKESFPLTVTSAQKNPTAFYLCASSIGGTGGFEPQHFGDGTRLSIL.